These T cell receptor beta chains were read from a single sample in a study of shared clonotypes between healthy human individuals. Some clones are missing from TCRdb's copy, which holds only in-frame ones; the method was immunoSEQ multiplex PCR. The sample lists more than 450,000 clones, 70% to 80% seen once, with roughly 13% in the top ten. The sequenced sample consisted of PBMCs. The receptors stem from a woman in her thirties or forties in good health. Some clones in this sample may be carry-over from other donors' samples. CDR3s include the opening cysteine and the closing phenylalanine or tryptophan. Each record gives: V gene, clone size, J gene, D gene, CDR3 DNA, CDR3 protein. The D gene is left open where the match is weak. Some rows have no size entry. The others give once, few or many, or a class for an expanded clone.

TRBV7-9	-	TRBJ2-7	TRBD2	TGTGCCAGCAGCTTAGGGCTAGCGGGAGGGGGGGAGCAGTACTTC	CASSLGLAGGGEQYF
TRBV6-6	-	TRBJ1-1	-	TGTGCCAGCAGTTACTCGACGGGAGGCTACACTGAAGCTTTCTTT	CASSYSTGGYTEAFF
TRBV15	-	TRBJ2-5	-	TGTGCCACCAGCAGAGATCAGGTGGAGACCCAGTACTTC	CATSRDQVETQYF
TRBV7-2	-	TRBJ2-7	-	TGTGCCAGCAGCTCGTGGGTGGGCAGCTCCTACGAGCAGTACTTC	CASSSWVGSSYEQYF
TRBV16	once	TRBJ2-7	TRBD2	TGTGCCAGCAGCCAGGGGGGGACTTACTCCTACGAGCAGTACTTC	CASSQGGTYSYEQYF
TRBV14	-	TRBJ1-4	-	TGTGCCAGCAGCCAAGTTGAGGGCGCCGAAAAACTGTTTTTT	CASSQVEGAEKLFF
TRBV12-5	-	TRBJ2-5	TRBD2	TGTGCTAGTGGTTTGGAACTAGCGGGAGGGCCTGTGACCCAGTACTTC	CASGLELAGGPVTQYF
TRBV18	-	TRBJ2-7	-	TGTGCCAGCTCGCCTCGGAGGGATCACTACGAGCAGTACTTC	CASSPRRDHYEQYF
TRBV5-8	-	TRBJ2-5	-	TGTGCCAGCAGCACGGGACACCCCCAAGAGACCCAGTACTTC	CASSTGHPQETQYF
TRBV5-6	once	TRBJ2-3	TRBD1	TGTGCCAGCAGCCGTGACAGGGGGCGCATCACAGATACGCAGTATTTT	CASSRDRGRITDTQYF